This T cell receptor beta chain was found in a study of shared clonotypes between healthy human individuals. The wider study: Two female and a few male donors aged 18 to 49 were enrolled.

Whole-study findings and limits: Researchers found naive subsets generally carried larger estimated richness than memory subsets.

CD45RO-negative, CCR7-selected cells formed the naive CD8 fraction, which excluded terminally differentiated effector memory CD45RA+ cells. The assay was run at deep level. On sorted subsets, replicate PCRs used 200 ng DNA, or some 27,000 T cell genomes. Sequencing used immunoSEQ multiplex PCR; TCRdb keeps in-frame clones, though not all of them. The top ten clones hold roughly 22% of a sample with about 680,000 clones, 90% to 95% of them seen once. Trimming cost V 5 bases and J 3 bases; bases outside gene matches: 8. Germline V gene data show CDR1 as SGHNT and CDR2 as YYREEE (reference sequence). The CDR3 is 15 amino acids. Note on this clone: The target antigen is unknown.

Input material: naive CD8+ T cells sorted from blood. The rearrangement joins TRBV5-4 to TRBJ1-2, with 9 bases identical to TRBD1. This TCR came from a young man in good health. For the CDR3, the DNA is TGTGCCAGCAGTGACGGGACAGGGCTGGACTATGGCTACACCTTC. Its protein is CASSDGTGLDYGYTF.